A selection of T cell receptor beta chains follows, all from one sample in a study of human T cells and chemical hapten exposure. Via MiXCR, TCRdb re-called the 5' RACE reads, giving one row per CDR3 protein. The sample lists about 140,000 distinct CDR3 sequences, around 4.1% occurring once. All receptors derive from a female donor in good health. Both conserved end residues are part of each CDR3.

>TRBV7-9|TRBJ2-1
CATPTYRGPRDEQFF
>TRBV21-1|TRBJ2-5
CASSSKTETQYF
>TRBV20-1|TRBJ2-3
CSARLAGGTDTQYF
>TRBV9|TRBJ2-7
CASSPPSSGPYEQYF
>TRBV7-6|TRBJ2-3
CASSLADSHTQYF
>TRBV5-1|TRBJ1-4
CASSPDLGAGREKLFF
>TRBV7-2|TRBJ2-6
CASSRRCTGANVLTF
>TRBV20-1|TRBJ2-3
CSAGNSGGAADTQYF
>TRBV5-4|TRBJ2-7
CASSLVGGNEQYF
>TRBV30|TRBJ1-2
CAWSVSLDYGYTF
>TRBV6-2/TRBV6-3|TRBJ2-3
CASSRPGLVTDTQYF
>TRBV6-5|TRBJ1-6
CASSYSSRGRSPLHF
>TRBV4-1|TRBJ2-1
CASSTRSRGNPSSYNEQFF
>TRBV10-3|TRBJ2-3
CAIRTSGVSTDTQYF
>TRBV7-9|TRBJ2-5
CASSSGGTRATQYF
>TRBV11-2|TRBJ1-1
CASSPYDEAFF
>TRBV19|TRBJ1-6
CASRGAANSPLHF
>TRBV7-2|TRBJ2-7
CASSLAGRADPLSYEQYF
>TRBV18|TRBJ2-3
CASSPGPGRTDTQYF
>TRBV28|TRBJ2-2
CASSFPQTGFAGELFF
>TRBV2|TRBJ1-4
CASTGRGSNEKLFF
>TRBV20-1|TRBJ1-6
CSARSLFGQGPYNSPLHF
>TRBV2|TRBJ2-3
CASRNLLAGGADTQYF
>TRBV15|TRBJ1-5
CATSTGVFGNQPQHF
>TRBV9|TRBJ2-5
CASSMGLAEETQYF
>TRBV6-5|TRBJ2-1
CASLPSLAGARYGEQFF
>TRBV7-9|TRBJ1-1
CASSSFGTGVTEAFF
>TRBV5-1|TRBJ2-3
CASSLDGAPTDTQYF
>TRBV14|TRBJ2-1
CASSQDRGLAGSYNEQFF
>TRBV15|TRBJ2-7
CATSREKPGPTYEQYF